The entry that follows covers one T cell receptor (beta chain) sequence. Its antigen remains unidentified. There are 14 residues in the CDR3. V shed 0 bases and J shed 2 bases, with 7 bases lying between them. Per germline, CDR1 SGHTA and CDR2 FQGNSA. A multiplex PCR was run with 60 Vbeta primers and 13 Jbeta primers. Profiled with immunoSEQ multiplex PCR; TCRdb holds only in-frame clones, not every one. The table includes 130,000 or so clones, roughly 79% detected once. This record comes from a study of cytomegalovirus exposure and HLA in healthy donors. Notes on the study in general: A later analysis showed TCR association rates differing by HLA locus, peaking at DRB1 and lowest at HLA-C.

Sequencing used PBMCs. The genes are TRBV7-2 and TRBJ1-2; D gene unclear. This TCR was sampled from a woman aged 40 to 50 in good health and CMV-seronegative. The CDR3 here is CASSLALSNYGYTF. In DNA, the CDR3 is TGTGCCAGCAGCTTAGCTTTGAGCAACTATGGCTACACCTTC.